The 8 T cell receptor beta chains given below trace back to one sample, sequenced in a study of blood T cell repertoires in COVID-19. Measured with immunoSEQ multiplex PCR; TCRdb has only the in-frame clones, and not every one. The data contain hundreds of thousands of clones, 90% of them singletons. The specimen was peripheral blood. These receptors were collected from a middle-aged woman with COVID-19, enrolled during active disease.

This clone has a single count. The genes are TRBV27 and TRBJ2-5; D possibly corresponds to TRBD1 (6 bases). Deletions cut 3 bases from V and 2 bases from J, with 10 bases between. Germline V gene lookup returns CDR1 MNHEY and CDR2 SMNVEV (reference sequence). There are 14 residues in the CDR3. Written as DNA, the CDR3 is TGTGCCAGCAGTTTTTATAGGGGGCAAGAGACCCAGTACTTC. Translated, it gives CASSFYRGQETQYF.

The rearrangement joins TRBV30 to TRBJ1-5; D perhaps matches TRBD1 (5 bases). The CDR3 runs 16 residues. Germline V lookup: CDR1 GTSNPN, CDR2 SVGIG (reference sequence). V lost 2 bases to trimming and J lost 5 bases, with 19 bases between them. The CDR3 DNA reads as TGTGCCTGGAGTCTGGCGGGACGATTGGGGCATCAGCCCCAGCATTTT. It specifies CAWSLAGRLGHQPQHF.

The J gene is TRBJ1-2, the V gene TRBV6-5; 8 bases align to TRBD1. The CDR3 extends over 15 amino acids. Germline-derived CDR1 and CDR2 are MNHEY and SVGAGI. V lost 0 bases and J lost 7; bases outside the gene matches: 7. DNA of the CDR3: TGTGCCAGCAGTTACTCTGGTCAGGGGGCGTCTGGCTACACCTTC. Amino acids: CASSYSGQGASGYTF.

The chain has TRBV7-2 and TRBJ1-3; no definite D call. The CDR3 length is 11 residues. The V end was cut by 3 bases, the J end by 6 bases, with 3 bases between. The germline V gene encodes CDR1 SGHTA and CDR2 FQGNSA. CDR3 protein: CASSFLNTIYF. CDR3 bases: TGTGCCAGCAGCTTCCTAAACACCATATATTTT.

The genes are TRBV28 and TRBJ1-1; D gene unclear. This CDR3 has 14 residues. Germline CDR1 MDHEN, CDR2 SYDVKM. Trimming took off 8 bases at V and 4 bases at J, with 17 bases between the two ends. CDR3 protein: CASRPGGIGTEAFF. The CDR3 DNA sequence: TGTGCCAGCCGACCTGGCGGAATAGGCACTGAAGCTTTCTTT.

The chain links TRBV9 to TRBJ2-2, with 10 bases aligning to TRBD2. Per the germline V gene, CDR1 is SGDLS and CDR2 is YYNGEE. The CDR3 has 15 amino acids. The V and J ends lost 4 bases and 5 bases, in that order; junction bases with no gene match: 5. In DNA form, the CDR3 reads TGTGCCAGCAGCCCTAGCGGGGGCTCAACCGGGGAGCTGTTTTTT. Its protein is CASSPSGGSTGELFF. Supplemented by reference TRBV9 and TRBJ2-2, the full variable domain reads DSGVTQTPKHLITATGQRVTLRCSPRSGDLSVYWYQQSLDQGLQFLIQYYNGEERAKGNILERFSAQQFPDLHSELNLSSLELGDSALYFCASSPSGGSTGELFFGEGSRLTVL.

A single count supports this clone. The gene calls are TRBV5-1 and TRBJ2-3; D unclear. CDR1 is SGHRS, CDR2 YFSETQ, per germline. This CDR3 spans 13 amino acids. V lost 0 bases to trimming and J lost 5 bases, with 7 bases between them. CDR3 sequence: CASSLAQRDTQYF. CDR3 nucleotide sequence: TGCGCCAGCAGCTTGGCTCAGCGAGATACGCAGTATTTT.

The V gene is TRBV28, the J gene TRBJ2-7; possibly TRBD2 for D (6 bases). This CDR3 comprises 13 residues. Looked up from germline, CDR1 is MDHEN and CDR2 is SYDVKM. With 7 bases removed from V and 0 bases from J, the gap between germline ends came to 10 bases. The DNA for the CDR3 is TGTGCCAGCATTTCGGGACTCTCCTACGAGCAGTACTTC. It codes for CASISGLSYEQYF.